Below are 12 T cell receptor beta chains sequenced from a single sample in a study of blood T cell repertoires in COVID-19. The protocol was immunoSEQ multiplex PCR, while the TCRdb copy is restricted to in-frame clones and leaves out a portion. The table has under 130,000 clones, about four fifths seen once. Source material: peripheral blood. These TCRs come from a man at least 80 years old with acute or convalescent COVID-19.

The V call is TRBV24-1, the J call TRBJ2-1; 11 nucleotides align to TRBD1. Per germline, CDR1 KGHDR and CDR2 SFDVKD. The CDR3 covers 16 residues. Germline trimming cut 3 bases from V and 7 bases from J; bases unmatched to any gene: 7. This CDR3 reads CATSDPDRGRMNEQFF. CDR3 coding DNA: TGTGCCACCAGTGATCCGGACAGGGGGCGTATGAATGAGCAGTTCTTC.

V gene TRBV30 combines with J gene TRBJ2-2; a possible D gene is TRBD2 (5 bases). This CDR3 region has 13 residues. Germline assignment: CDR1 GTSNPN and CDR2 SVGIG (reference sequence). V was shortened by 1 base and J by 7 bases, with 10 bases between the two germline ends. DNA for the CDR3: TGTGCCTGGAGTGGGATAGCGCGCGGGGAGCTGTTTTTT. It codes for CAWSGIARGELFF.

The chain combines TRBV18 with TRBJ1-6; weak D call: TRBD1 (6 bases). From germline, CDR1 is KGHSH and CDR2 LQKENI. The CDR3 totals 15 residues. V dropped 3 bases and J dropped 7 bases, with 13 bases sitting between them. CDR3 in amino acids: CASSPANRENSPLHF. CDR3 DNA: TGTGCCAGCTCACCCGCGAACAGGGAAAATTCACCCCTCCACTTT.

The CDR3 DNA follows: TGTGCCAGCTCACCAAGGCAGGGCACCGGGGAGCTGTTTTTT. This sequence encodes CASSPRQGTGELFF. J is TRBJ2-2 and V is TRBV18; D may be TRBD1 (5 bases). CDR1 is KGHSH, CDR2 LQKENI, per germline. The CDR3 spans 14 residues. V was pared by 2 bases and J by 4 bases, with 8 bases between. Combining the CDR3 with reference TRBV18 and TRBJ2-2 gives the whole variable domain NAGVMQNPRHLVRRRGQEARLRCSPMKGHSHVYWYRQLPEEGLKFMVYLQKENIIDESGMPKERFSAEFPKEGPSILRIQQVVRGDSAAYFCASSPRQGTGELFFGEGSRLTVL.

About this clone itself: Other DNA variants within this sample encode the same CDR3. The chain carries TRBV5-1 and TRBJ1-4, with 7 bases identical to TRBD1. Germline CDR1 SGHRS, CDR2 YFSETQ. V shed 2 bases and J 2 bases; nucleotides not matched to a gene: 0. This CDR3 is 14 amino acids long. The CDR3 bases are TGCGCCAGCAGCTTACAGGGGACTAATGAAAAACTGTTTTTT. Its protein is CASSLQGTNEKLFF.

The gene calls are TRBV18 and TRBJ1-4, with TRBD1 identical over 7 bases. CDR3 length: 14 amino acids. V lost 3 bases to trimming and J lost 7 bases; unmatched junction nucleotides: 5. Germline V gives CDR1 KGHSH, CDR2 LQKENI. The CDR3 nucleotides are TGTGCCAGCTCACCGACAGGGATAGGTGAAAAACTGTTTTTT. Its protein is CASSPTGIGEKLFF. The full variable domain, in which reference TRBV18 and TRBJ1-4 provide the parts outside the CDR3, is NAGVMQNPRHLVRRRGQEARLRCSPMKGHSHVYWYRQLPEEGLKFMVYLQKENIIDESGMPKERFSAEFPKEGPSILRIQQVVRGDSAAYFCASSPTGIGEKLFFGSGTQLSVL.

The chain uses TRBV2 and TRBJ1-3, with a possible D match to TRBD1 (5 bases). The CDR3 runs 14 residues. The germline V and J ends were trimmed by 5 bases and 2 bases, with 10 bases remaining between them. Germline-derived CDR1 and CDR2 are SNHLY and FYNNEI. CDR3 nucleotide sequence: TGTGCCAGCAGTCTCTGGGGCGCTGGAAACACCATATATTTT. Protein product: CASSLWGAGNTIYF.

The chain employs TRBV5-1 and TRBJ2-1; 10 bases line up with TRBD2. With 1 base clipped from V and 4 bases from J, the junction kept 2 bases outside the gene matches. Germline-derived CDR1 and CDR2 are SGHRS and YFSETQ. This CDR3 contains 15 residues. For the CDR3, the DNA is TGCGCCAGCAGCTTGACTAGCGGGATGTACAATGAGCAGTTCTTC. Its protein product is CASSLTSGMYNEQFF. The whole variable domain, filled in from reference TRBV5-1 and TRBJ2-1, reads KAGVTQTPRYLIKTRGQQVTLSCSPISGHRSVSWYQQTPGQGLQFLFEYFSETQRNKGNFPGRFSGRQFSNSRSEMNVSTLELGDSALYLCASSLTSGMYNEQFFGPGTRLTVL.

This clone was seen a single time. The rearrangement uses TRBV24-1 and TRBJ1-5, with D possibly being TRBD1 (6 bases). The CDR3 length is 13 residues. Germline V lookup: CDR1 KGHDR, CDR2 SFDVKD. The germline V and J ends were trimmed by 2 bases and 5 bases, with 6 bases remaining between them. The CDR3 spells CATSDYRDQPQHF. The DNA of the CDR3 is TGTGCCACCAGTGATTACAGGGATCAGCCCCAGCATTTT.

This chain uses TRBV10-3 with TRBJ1-2, with 7 positions matching TRBD1. V shed 5 bases and J 3 bases; nucleotides not matched to a gene: 3. The CDR3 consists of 13 residues. CDR1 ENHRY and CDR2 SYGVKD come from the germline V gene. This chain's CDR3 is CAISTTGYYGYTF. The CDR3 DNA sequence: TGTGCCATCAGTACGACAGGGTACTATGGCTACACCTTC.

The chain joins TRBV5-1 to TRBJ1-1, with D uncertain. V gave up 0 bases and J gave up 5 bases, with 14 bases separating them. Germline V lookup: CDR1 SGHRS, CDR2 YFSETQ. The CDR3 covers 15 residues. CDR3 residues: CASSLEAAGLTEAFF. The CDR3, as DNA: TGCGCCAGCAGCTTGGAAGCGGCGGGGTTAACTGAAGCTTTCTTT.

In this sample, this clone turned up once. V usage is TRBV7-9 and J usage is TRBJ2-2; TRBD2 aligns across 13 bases. The CDR3 is 15 amino acids. Germline CDR1 and CDR2: SEHNR and FQNEAQ (reference sequence). V gave up 5 bases and J gave up 6 bases; unmatched junction bases: 3. The CDR3 DNA reads as TGTGCCAGCAGCGGACTAGCGGGAGTGGCCGGGGAGCTGTTTTTT. Protein: CASSGLAGVAGELFF.